This TCR beta chain was sequenced during a study of blood T cells in healthy people across ages. The overall study: About one barcoded TCR beta cDNA was captured per two T cells.

This CDR3 has 15 residues. From germline, CDR1 is MNHEY and CDR2 SMNVEV (reference sequence). V lost 1 base and J 8 bases, leaving 15 bases between the germline ends. Study-level results: Both naive CD4+ cell counts and diversity were greater in long-lived donors than in aged donors.

Those donating, healthy Caucasian individuals from Russia, were aged about 6 to 95. The authors ran a second PCR of 7 to 11 cycles using a sample-barcoded 5' primer and a J-beta primer mix. A tag from a template-switch adaptor with 12 random nucleotides marked each cDNA molecule. TCRdb passed the 5' RACE reads through MiXCR, listing each CDR3 protein once. The sample includes 1.5 million to 2 million distinct CDR3 sequences, around half of them seen just once. This clonotype turned up a few times. Antigen: not known. The TCR was taken from a middle-aged woman in good health. Sequencing was carried out using blood. The rearrangement joins TRBV27 to TRBJ2-1, with D possibly being TRBD2 (7 bases). This CDR3 is CASSLLWRGRHEQFF. The CDR3 DNA reads as TGTGCCAGCAGTTTATTGTGGCGGGGGCGTCATGAGCAGTTCTTC.